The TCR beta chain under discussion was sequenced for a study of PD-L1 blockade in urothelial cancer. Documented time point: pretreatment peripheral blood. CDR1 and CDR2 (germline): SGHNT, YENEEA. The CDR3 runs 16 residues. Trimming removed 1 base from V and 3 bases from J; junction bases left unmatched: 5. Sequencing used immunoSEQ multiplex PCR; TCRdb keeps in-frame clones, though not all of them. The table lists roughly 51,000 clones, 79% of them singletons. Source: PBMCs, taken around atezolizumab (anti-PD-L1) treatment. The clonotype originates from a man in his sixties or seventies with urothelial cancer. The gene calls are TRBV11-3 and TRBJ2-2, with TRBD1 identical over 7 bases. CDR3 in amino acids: CASSLGQGRHTGELFF. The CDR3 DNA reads TGTGCCAGCAGCTTAGGACAGGGAAGGCACACCGGGGAGCTGTTTTTT.